This is a list of T cell receptor beta chains from one sample in a study of shared clonotypes between healthy human individuals. Profiling relied on immunoSEQ multiplex PCR, and the TCRdb table lists in-frame clones only, not all of them. Among around 500,000 clones, around 79% were seen once, and the ten largest hold less than 15%. Sequences were obtained from PBMCs. The receptors were sampled from a woman aged 40 to 55 in good health. Some clones in this sample may be carry-over from other donors' samples. Both conserved end residues are part of each CDR3. Each record gives: clone size, V gene, J gene, D gene, CDR3 protein, CDR3 DNA. A D gene is named only where the DNA matches it firmly. Clone size is not always given. Where it is, it says once, few, many or a class for expanded clones.

clone_size: once
v_call: TRBV7-8
j_call: TRBJ1-2
d_call: NA
cdr3_aa: CASSLALGGDGYTF
cdr3_nt: TGTGCCAGCAGCTTAGCGTTAGGGGGTGATGGCTACACCTTC

clone_size: many
v_call: TRBV4-3
j_call: TRBJ2-3
d_call: TRBD1
cdr3_aa: CASSQDRTGPDTQYF
cdr3_nt: TGCGCCAGCAGCCAAGATAGGACAGGGCCAGATACGCAGTATTTT

clone_size: NA
v_call: TRBV7-8
j_call: TRBJ1-3
d_call: NA
cdr3_aa: CASSFRGRGNTIYF
cdr3_nt: TGTGCCAGCAGCTTCCGGGGGCGAGGAAACACCATATATTTT

clone_size: NA
v_call: TRBV7-2
j_call: TRBJ2-7
d_call: NA
cdr3_aa: CASIPGAGHPGSYEQYF
cdr3_nt: TGTGCCAGCATCCCGGGGGCAGGACACCCGGGGTCCTACGAGCAGTACTTC

clone_size: NA
v_call: TRBV4-1
j_call: TRBJ2-5
d_call: TRBD1
cdr3_aa: CASRRGPQETQYF
cdr3_nt: TGCGCCAGCCGCAGGGGGCCACAAGAGACCCAGTACTTC

clone_size: NA
v_call: TRBV7-2
j_call: TRBJ1-3
d_call: TRBD1
cdr3_aa: CASSPTGANSGNTIYF
cdr3_nt: TGTGCCAGCAGCCCGACAGGGGCAAACTCTGGAAACACCATATATTTT

clone_size: NA
v_call: TRBV4-2
j_call: TRBJ2-3
d_call: NA
cdr3_aa: CASSQEPSLAQSTDTQYF
cdr3_nt: TGTGCCAGCAGCCAAGAGCCCAGCCTAGCGCAGAGCACAGATACGCAGTATTTT

clone_size: NA
v_call: TRBV9
j_call: TRBJ2-2
d_call: NA
cdr3_aa: CASSGGDTGELFF
cdr3_nt: TGTGCCAGCAGCGGAGGGGATACCGGGGAGCTGTTTTTT

clone_size: few
v_call: TRBV10-3
j_call: TRBJ1-3
d_call: NA
cdr3_aa: CAIRTGNSGNTIYF
cdr3_nt: TGTGCCATCAGAACAGGGAACTCTGGAAACACCATATATTTT

clone_size: NA
v_call: TRBV28
j_call: TRBJ1-2
d_call: NA
cdr3_aa: CASSLDIYGYTF
cdr3_nt: TGTGCCAGCAGTTTGGACATCTATGGCTACACCTTC

clone_size: once
v_call: TRBV4-1
j_call: TRBJ1-5
d_call: NA
cdr3_aa: CASSQEGLGKNQPQHF
cdr3_nt: TGCGCCAGCAGCCAAGAAGGGTTGGGTAAAAATCAGCCCCAGCATTTT

clone_size: few
v_call: TRBV12-2
j_call: TRBJ2-7
d_call: NA
cdr3_aa: CASRVQGLGLAGVSEQYF
cdr3_nt: TGTGCAAGTCGCGTACAAGGACTGGGACTAGCGGGAGTCTCAGAGCAGTACTTC

clone_size: NA
v_call: TRBV9
j_call: TRBJ2-2
d_call: TRBD2
cdr3_aa: CASSPRTSSNTGELFF
cdr3_nt: TGTGCCAGCAGCCCCAGGACTAGCAGTAACACCGGGGAGCTGTTTTTT

clone_size: NA
v_call: TRBV5-1
j_call: TRBJ2-3
d_call: TRBD2
cdr3_aa: CASSLDSGGQADTQYF
cdr3_nt: TGCGCCAGCAGCTTGGATTCGGGAGGCCAGGCAGATACGCAGTATTTT

clone_size: NA
v_call: TRBV5-1
j_call: TRBJ1-2
d_call: NA
cdr3_aa: CASKGLEGSNYGYTF
cdr3_nt: TGCGCCAGCAAGGGTTTAGAGGGATCTAACTATGGCTACACCTTC

clone_size: NA
v_call: TRBV30
j_call: TRBJ2-1
d_call: TRBD2
cdr3_aa: CAWSVPSGTYNEQFF
cdr3_nt: TGTGCCTGGAGTGTACCTAGCGGGACCTACAATGAGCAGTTCTTC

clone_size: NA
v_call: TRBV19
j_call: TRBJ1-5
d_call: TRBD1
cdr3_aa: CASSLPGQGAWSNQPQHF
cdr3_nt: TGTGCCAGTAGTCTCCCGGGACAGGGGGCATGGAGCAATCAGCCCCAGCATTTT

clone_size: NA
v_call: TRBV29-1
j_call: TRBJ2-7
d_call: NA
cdr3_aa: CSVRGAYEQYF
cdr3_nt: TGCAGCGTTAGGGGAGCCTACGAGCAGTACTTC

clone_size: NA
v_call: TRBV27
j_call: TRBJ1-1
d_call: NA
cdr3_aa: CASSRGTMNTEAFF
cdr3_nt: TGTGCCAGCAGTCGCGGGACCATGAACACTGAAGCTTTCTTT

clone_size: once
v_call: TRBV9
j_call: TRBJ2-1
d_call: NA
cdr3_aa: CASSVEAGKYNEQFF
cdr3_nt: TGTGCCAGCAGCGTAGAGGCGGGAAAGTACAATGAGCAGTTCTTC

clone_size: NA
v_call: TRBV6-5
j_call: TRBJ2-2
d_call: NA
cdr3_aa: CASTATVNTGELFF
cdr3_nt: TGTGCCAGCACCGCGACAGTGAACACCGGGGAGCTGTTTTTT

clone_size: once
v_call: TRBV9
j_call: TRBJ2-7
d_call: NA
cdr3_aa: CASSEGGRTNSEQYF
cdr3_nt: TGTGCCAGCAGCGAGGGGGGACGCACCAACTCCGAGCAGTACTTC

clone_size: few
v_call: TRBV28
j_call: TRBJ2-1
d_call: NA
cdr3_aa: CASSPDQGPHNEQFF
cdr3_nt: TGTGCCAGCAGTCCAGATCAGGGACCCCACAATGAGCAGTTCTTC

clone_size: NA
v_call: TRBV5-1
j_call: TRBJ2-3
d_call: TRBD2
cdr3_aa: CASSPGGGGSFPDTQYF
cdr3_nt: TGCGCCAGCAGCCCCGGGGGGGGCGGGAGTTTCCCAGATACGCAGTATTTT

clone_size: NA
v_call: TRBV7-2
j_call: TRBJ2-7
d_call: NA
cdr3_aa: CASSLSRYEQYF
cdr3_nt: TGTGCCAGCAGCCTTTCTCGGTACGAGCAGTACTTC

clone_size: NA
v_call: TRBV7-3
j_call: TRBJ2-3
d_call: NA
cdr3_aa: CASSLFRADTQYF
cdr3_nt: TGTGCCAGCAGCTTATTTCGCGCAGATACGCAGTATTTT

clone_size: NA
v_call: TRBV2
j_call: TRBJ2-7
d_call: NA
cdr3_aa: CASSDRLLYEQYF
cdr3_nt: TGTGCCAGCAGTGATCGGCTCCTCTACGAGCAGTACTTC

clone_size: NA
v_call: TRBV5-1
j_call: TRBJ2-3
d_call: NA
cdr3_aa: CASSPSTDTQYF
cdr3_nt: TGCGCCAGCAGCCCAAGCACAGATACGCAGTATTTT

clone_size: few
v_call: TRBV15
j_call: TRBJ2-5
d_call: NA
cdr3_aa: CATGSSAETQYF
cdr3_nt: TGTGCCACCGGGAGTTCGGCGGAGACCCAGTACTTC

clone_size: NA
v_call: TRBV6-1
j_call: TRBJ2-5
d_call: TRBD1
cdr3_aa: CASSEGVGDRGEETQYF
cdr3_nt: TGTGCCAGCAGTGAAGGAGTTGGGGACAGGGGAGAAGAGACCCAGTACTTC

clone_size: NA
v_call: TRBV19
j_call: TRBJ2-2
d_call: NA
cdr3_aa: CASRKSDYTGELFF
cdr3_nt: TGTGCCAGTAGAAAGTCGGATTACACCGGGGAGCTGTTTTTT

clone_size: NA
v_call: TRBV7-8
j_call: TRBJ2-5
d_call: TRBD1
cdr3_aa: CASSRDRAETQYF
cdr3_nt: TGTGCCAGCAGCCGGGACAGGGCGGAGACCCAGTACTTC

clone_size: NA
v_call: TRBV28
j_call: TRBJ2-2
d_call: TRBD1
cdr3_aa: CASSLGTGPPGELFF
cdr3_nt: TGTGCCAGCAGTTTAGGGACAGGGCCGCCCGGGGAGCTGTTTTTT

clone_size: NA
v_call: TRBV5-1
j_call: TRBJ1-1
d_call: NA
cdr3_aa: CASSLARMNTEAFF
cdr3_nt: TGCGCCAGCAGCTTGGCCCGGATGAACACTGAAGCTTTCTTT